This TCR beta chain was captured by sequencing in a study of blood T cell repertoires in COVID-19. Study-wide context: Some COVID-19 samples were acute and others convalescent; all came from the United States, Italy and Spain. Sources were T cells, B-cell-depleted T cells, or PBMCs; the material itself was cDNA or gDNA.

Methods used by the authors: Amplification from reference gene primers served as the basis for estimated nucleated cell counts. The table came from immunoSEQ multiplex PCR; TCRdb's copy has only in-frame clones and leaves some out. V and J calls and clone size come straight from that table; D and trimming were deduced from the DNA. The table records nearly 350,000 clones, approximately 82% of them present only once. The sample comprised peripheral blood. The clonotype was recovered from a man aged 25 to 40 with active or convalescent COVID-19.

CDR3 loop: CASSRDRGQDTQYF. CDR3 bases: TGCGCCAGCAGCCGGGACAGGGGACAAGATACGCAGTATTTT. The chain has TRBV5-1 and TRBJ2-3; TRBD1 aligns across 10 bases. CDR3 length equals 14 residues. The ends lost 4 bases at V and 5 bases at J; junction bases unmatched: 4. CDR1 is SGHRS, CDR2 YFSETQ, per germline.